This TCR beta chain was profiled in a study of Ad26.COV2.S vaccination and SARS-CoV-2 variants. Stated treatment: approximately 18 received Ad26.COV2.S at low or high dose, single or two shots; about five received placebo; per-sample allocation not given. Specimen acquisition occurred on day 63 following the initial vaccine or placebo injection. Germline V gene lookup returns CDR1 SGHRS and CDR2 YFSETQ. This CDR3 comprises 15 residues. Germline trimming cut 0 bases from V and 5 bases from J; bases unmatched to any gene: 4. The study's findings and limits: Measures of TCR breadth and depth may have fallen short of total T cell responses.

Clones were sequenced by immunoSEQ multiplex PCR, and TCRdb holds only the in-frame ones, with some missing. This sample has 400,000 to 500,000 clones, with roughly 88% found just once. Of note for this clone: Its matching antigen is unknown.

V and J are TRBV5-1 and TRBJ2-3; TRBD2 aligns across 9 bases. This TCR was sampled from a person between 18 and 65 years old who received the Ad26.COV2.S COVID-19 vaccine or a placebo. Sequencing was performed on peripheral blood, taken in a trial of Ad26.COV2.S vaccine versus placebo. The CDR3 DNA reads as TGCGCCAGCAGCTTGGGTCTAGCGGGGTTAGATACGCAGTATTTT. It specifies CASSLGLAGLDTQYF.